This T cell receptor beta chain originates from a study of shared clonotypes between healthy human individuals. General study points: On the whole, naive subsets had larger estimated richness than memory subsets had.

Some clones are missing from TCRdb's copy, which holds only in-frame ones; the method was immunoSEQ multiplex PCR. Of some 1 million clones in the sample, approximately 76% were seen once. Trimming cost V 2 bases and J 5 bases, with 9 bases left between them. The CDR3 sequence is 13 residues long. In germline, CDR1 is MDHEN, CDR2 SYDVKM. In its sample, this clone was seen once. No antigen is known for it. V usage is TRBV28 and J usage is TRBJ2-5, with D perhaps matching TRBD1 (5 bases). The TCR comes from a man between 18 and 29 years old in good health. Sequencing input: memory CD4+ T cells sorted from blood. The sample's subset: CD45RA-negative fraction. The CDR3 DNA follows: TGTGCCAGCAGTTTACAGGGTCGTGAGACCCAGTACTTC. Translating gives CASSLQGRETQYF.